The entry below describes one T cell receptor beta chain. The data belong to a study of CD8 T cells in Susac syndrome. Reverse transcription of about 0.5 to 1 ug RNA was carried out with random hexamers. TCRdb re-called the immunoSEQ multiplex PCR reads through MiXCR, storing one row per CDR3 protein. The sample yields 250,000 to 300,000 distinct CDR3 sequences, about 85% seen once. CDR3 length: 19 residues. Germline CDR1 reads LGHNA; CDR2 reads YNFKEQ. The V and J ends lost 2 bases and 1 base, in that order; junction bases with no gene match: 15. The source of this sequence is a human donor with multiple sclerosis. The sequenced material came from CD8+ T cells from PBMCs. The rearrangement uses TRBV4-2 and TRBJ1-1; TRBD1 matches at 8 bases. In nucleotides, the CDR3 is TGTGCCAGCAGCCAACCCCGCCGCCTGGACAGGGAGGGGAACACTGAAGCTTTCTTT. It translates to CASSQPRRLDREGNTEAFF.